This T cell receptor beta chain was profiled in a study of CD8+ T cells in alopecia areata. This clone was observed a handful of times. Investigators isolated RNA and reverse transcribed it into cDNA to act as the sequencing template. Libraries were prepared by immunoSEQ multiplex PCR; TCRdb keeps only in-frame clonotypes and omits some of them. The sample carries over 150,000 clones, more than 55% recorded once. The treatment here: oral pan-JAK inhibitor, 5-10 mg twice daily. Trimming removed 0 bases at V and 1 base at J, with 0 bases between. The CDR3 is 13 amino acids. The germline V gene encodes CDR1 MNHNY and CDR2 SVGAGI (reference sequence).

This sample comprised CD4+ T cells sorted from blood, obtained at week 4, from a patient treated with tofacitinib. The source is a human donor with alopecia areata. This chain joins TRBV6-6 and TRBJ2-2; D gene ambiguous. CDR3 in DNA: TGTGCCAGCAGTTACTCGAACACCGGGGAGCTGTTTTTT. Translation gives CASSYSNTGELFF.